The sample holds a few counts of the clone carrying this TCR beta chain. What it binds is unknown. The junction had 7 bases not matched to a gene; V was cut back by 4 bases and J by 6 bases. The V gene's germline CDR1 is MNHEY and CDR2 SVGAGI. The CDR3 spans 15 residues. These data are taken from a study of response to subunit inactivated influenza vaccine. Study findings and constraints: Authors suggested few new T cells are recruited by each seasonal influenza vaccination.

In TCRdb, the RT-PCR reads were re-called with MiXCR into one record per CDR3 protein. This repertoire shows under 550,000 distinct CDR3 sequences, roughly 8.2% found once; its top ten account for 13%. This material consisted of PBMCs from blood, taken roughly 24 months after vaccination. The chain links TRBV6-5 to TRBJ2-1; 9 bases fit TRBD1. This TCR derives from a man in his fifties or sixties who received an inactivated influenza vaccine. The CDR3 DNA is TGTGCCAGCAGTTTAACAGGGGGCGCGACCAATGAGCAGTTCTTC. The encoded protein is CASSLTGGATNEQFF.